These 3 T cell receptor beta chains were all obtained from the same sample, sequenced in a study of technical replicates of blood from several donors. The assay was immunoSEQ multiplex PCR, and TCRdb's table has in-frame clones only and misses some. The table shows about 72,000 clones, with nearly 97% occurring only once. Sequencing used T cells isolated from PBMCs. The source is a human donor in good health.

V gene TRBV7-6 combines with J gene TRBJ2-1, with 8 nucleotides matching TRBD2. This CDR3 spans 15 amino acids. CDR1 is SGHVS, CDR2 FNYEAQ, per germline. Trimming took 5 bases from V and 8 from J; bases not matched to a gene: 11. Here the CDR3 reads CASSQGTSSGDEQFF. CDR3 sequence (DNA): TGTGCCAGCAGCCAGGGGACTAGTTCTGGCGATGAGCAGTTCTTC.

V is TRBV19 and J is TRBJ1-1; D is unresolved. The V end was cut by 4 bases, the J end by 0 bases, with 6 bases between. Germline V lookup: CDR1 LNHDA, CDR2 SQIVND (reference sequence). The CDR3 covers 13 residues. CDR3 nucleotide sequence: TGTGCCAGTAGTAGGGGAGTGAACACTGAAGCTTTCTTT. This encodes CASSRGVNTEAFF.

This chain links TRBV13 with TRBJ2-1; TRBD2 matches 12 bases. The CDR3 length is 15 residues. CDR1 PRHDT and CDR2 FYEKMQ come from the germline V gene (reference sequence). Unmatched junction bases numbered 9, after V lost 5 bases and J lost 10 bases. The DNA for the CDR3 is TGTGCCAGCAGCCCCCGGCTAGCGGGGGGGTGGGAGCAGTTCTTC. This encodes CASSPRLAGGWEQFF.